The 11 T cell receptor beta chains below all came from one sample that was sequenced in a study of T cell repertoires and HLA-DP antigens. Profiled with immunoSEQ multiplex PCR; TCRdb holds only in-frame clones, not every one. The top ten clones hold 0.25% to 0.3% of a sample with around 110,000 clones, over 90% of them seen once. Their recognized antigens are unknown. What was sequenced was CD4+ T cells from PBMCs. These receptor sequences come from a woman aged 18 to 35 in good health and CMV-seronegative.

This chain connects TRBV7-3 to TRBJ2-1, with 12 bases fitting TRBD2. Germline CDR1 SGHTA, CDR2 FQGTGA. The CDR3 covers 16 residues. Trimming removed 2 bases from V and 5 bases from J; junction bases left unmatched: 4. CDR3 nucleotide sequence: TGTGCCAGCAGCTTAGGACTAGCGGGAAAAAACAATGAGCAGTTCTTC. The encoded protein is CASSLGLAGKNNEQFF.

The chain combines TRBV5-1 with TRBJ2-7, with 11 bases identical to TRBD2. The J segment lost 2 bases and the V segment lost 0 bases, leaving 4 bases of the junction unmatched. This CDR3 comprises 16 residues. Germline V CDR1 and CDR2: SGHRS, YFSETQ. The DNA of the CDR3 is TGCGCCAGCAGCTTGGGAGGGACTAGCGGTACCTACGAGCAGTACTTC. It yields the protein CASSLGGTSGTYEQYF.

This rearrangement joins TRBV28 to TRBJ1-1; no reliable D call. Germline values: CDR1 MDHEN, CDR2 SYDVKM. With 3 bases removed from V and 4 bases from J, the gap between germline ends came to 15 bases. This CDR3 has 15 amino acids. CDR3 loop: CASSLSGSRATEAFF. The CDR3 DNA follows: TGTGCCAGCAGTTTGTCGGGGTCGCGGGCCACTGAAGCTTTCTTT.

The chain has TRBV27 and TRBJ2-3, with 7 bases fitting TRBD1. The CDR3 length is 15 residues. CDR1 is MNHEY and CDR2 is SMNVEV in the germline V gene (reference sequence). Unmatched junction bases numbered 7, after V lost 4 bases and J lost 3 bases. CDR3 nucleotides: TGTGCCAGCAGTTCCGGACAGGTCTCTACAGATACGCAGTATTTT. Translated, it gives CASSSGQVSTDTQYF.

CDR3 coding DNA: TGCGCCAGCAGTGAGTGGTTGAACAGGATTCAAGAGACCCAGTACTTC. This encodes CASSEWLNRIQETQYF. The chain is built from TRBV10-2 and TRBJ2-5; weak D call: TRBD1 (5 bases). Germline V gene lookup returns CDR1 WSHSY and CDR2 SAAADI. The CDR3 totals 16 residues. V lost 1 base and J lost 2, with 14 bases in between.

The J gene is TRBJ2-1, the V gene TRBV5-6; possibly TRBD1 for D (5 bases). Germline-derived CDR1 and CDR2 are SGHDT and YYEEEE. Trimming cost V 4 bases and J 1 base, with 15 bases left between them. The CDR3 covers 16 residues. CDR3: CASSLSGQLSYNEQFF. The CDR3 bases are TGTGCCAGCAGCCTCTCAGGACAACTATCCTACAATGAGCAGTTCTTC.

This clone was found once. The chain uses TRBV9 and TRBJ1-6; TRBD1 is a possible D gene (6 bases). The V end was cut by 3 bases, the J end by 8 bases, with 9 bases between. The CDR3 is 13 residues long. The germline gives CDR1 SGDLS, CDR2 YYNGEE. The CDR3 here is CASSARGDSPLHF. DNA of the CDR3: TGTGCCAGCAGCGCCAGGGGTGATTCACCCCTCCACTTT.

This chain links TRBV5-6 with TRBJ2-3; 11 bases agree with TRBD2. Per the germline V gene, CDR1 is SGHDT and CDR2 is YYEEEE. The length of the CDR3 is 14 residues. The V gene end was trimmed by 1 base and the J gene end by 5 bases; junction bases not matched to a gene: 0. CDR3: CASSLTSGGDTQYF. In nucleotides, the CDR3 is TGTGCCAGCAGCTTGACTAGCGGGGGAGATACGCAGTATTTT.

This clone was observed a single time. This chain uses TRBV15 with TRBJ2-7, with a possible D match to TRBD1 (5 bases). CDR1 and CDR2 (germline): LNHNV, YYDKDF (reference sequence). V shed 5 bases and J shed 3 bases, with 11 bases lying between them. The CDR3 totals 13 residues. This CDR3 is CATSQQVSYEQYF. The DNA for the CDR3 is TGTGCCACCAGCCAACAGGTGAGCTACGAGCAGTACTTC.

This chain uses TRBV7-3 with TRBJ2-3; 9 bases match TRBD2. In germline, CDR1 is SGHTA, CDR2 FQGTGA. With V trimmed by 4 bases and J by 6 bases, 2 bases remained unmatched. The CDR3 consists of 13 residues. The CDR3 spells CASSSSGGDTQYF. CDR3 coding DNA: TGTGCCAGCAGCTCAAGCGGGGGGGATACGCAGTATTTT.

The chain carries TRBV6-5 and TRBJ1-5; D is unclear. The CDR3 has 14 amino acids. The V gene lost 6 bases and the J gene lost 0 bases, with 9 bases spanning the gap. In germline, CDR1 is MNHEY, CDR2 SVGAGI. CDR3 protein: CASSPGRSNQPQHF. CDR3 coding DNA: TGTGCCAGCAGCCCTGGACGTAGCAATCAGCCCCAGCATTTT.